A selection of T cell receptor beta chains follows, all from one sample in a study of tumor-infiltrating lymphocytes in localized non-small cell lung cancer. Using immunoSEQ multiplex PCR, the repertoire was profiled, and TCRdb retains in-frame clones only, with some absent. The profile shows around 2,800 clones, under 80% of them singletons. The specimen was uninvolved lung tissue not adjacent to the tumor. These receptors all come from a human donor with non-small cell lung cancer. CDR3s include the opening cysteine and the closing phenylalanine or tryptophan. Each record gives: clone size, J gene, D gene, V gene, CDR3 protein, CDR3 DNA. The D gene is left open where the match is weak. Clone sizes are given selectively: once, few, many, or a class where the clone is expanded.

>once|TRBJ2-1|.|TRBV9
CASSVTYYNEQFF
TGTGCCAGCAGCGTGACCTATTACAATGAGCAGTTCTTC
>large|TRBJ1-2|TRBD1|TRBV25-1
CASSLPGQGYGYTF
TGTGCCAGCAGCCTGCCGGGACAGGGCTATGGCTACACCTTC
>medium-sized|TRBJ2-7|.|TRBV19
CASSIEDSYEQYF
TGTGCCAGTAGTATAGAGGACAGCTACGAGCAGTACTTC
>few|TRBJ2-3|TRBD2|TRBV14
CASRATSGYSTDTQYF
TGTGCCAGCAGGGCTACTAGCGGCTATAGCACAGATACGCAGTATTTT
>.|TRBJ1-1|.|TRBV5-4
CASSLAANTEAFF
TGTGCCAGCAGCTTGGCAGCGAACACTGAAGCTTTCTTT
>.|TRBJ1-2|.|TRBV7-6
CASSLYSGQRVNDGYTF
TGTGCCAGCAGCTTATATAGTGGGCAAAGGGTGAACGATGGCTACACCTTC
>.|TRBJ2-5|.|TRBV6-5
CAISEEGVRETQYF
TGTGCCATCAGTGAAGAGGGGGTACGGGAGACCCAGTACTTC
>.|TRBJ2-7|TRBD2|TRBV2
CASRALAGAVYEQYF
TGTGCCAGCAGAGCCCTAGCGGGGGCGGTCTACGAGCAGTACTTC
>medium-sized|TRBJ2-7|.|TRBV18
CASSPVDIAYEQYF
TGTGCCAGCTCACCCGTGGACATAGCCTACGAGCAGTACTTC
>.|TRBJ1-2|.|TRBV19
CASSIGQGGGYTF
TGTGCCAGTAGTATAGGCCAGGGTGGTGGCTACACCTTC
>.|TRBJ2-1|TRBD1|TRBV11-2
CASRLRTGQGSYNEQFF
TGTGCCAGCAGGTTGAGGACGGGACAGGGTTCCTACAATGAGCAGTTCTTC
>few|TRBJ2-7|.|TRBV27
CASSFREGSSYEQYF
TGTGCCAGCAGTTTTAGGGAAGGGAGCTCCTACGAGCAGTACTTC
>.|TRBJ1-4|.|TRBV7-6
CASSPRPDYNEKLFF
TGTGCCAGCAGCCCAAGACCGGATTATAATGAAAAACTGTTTTTT
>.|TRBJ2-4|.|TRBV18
CASSPSVGPKNIQYF
TGTGCCAGCTCACCGTCGGTTGGACCCAAAAACATTCAGTACTTC
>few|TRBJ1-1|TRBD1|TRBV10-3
CAISPFTGGAEAFF
TGTGCCATCAGCCCCTTCACAGGGGGCGCCGAAGCTTTCTTT
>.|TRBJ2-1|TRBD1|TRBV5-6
CASSGQGPNNEQFF
TGTGCCAGCAGTGGACAGGGCCCAAACAATGAGCAGTTCTTC
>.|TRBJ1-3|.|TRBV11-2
CASSGISGNTIYF
TGTGCCAGTTCGGGGATCTCTGGAAACACCATATATTTT
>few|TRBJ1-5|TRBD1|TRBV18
CASSPDRGGNQPQHF
TGTGCCAGCTCACCCGACAGGGGAGGCAATCAGCCCCAGCATTTT
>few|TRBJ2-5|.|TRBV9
CASSGGPFETQYF
TGTGCCAGCAGCGGGGGACCCTTCGAGACCCAGTACTTC